Sequencing of this T cell receptor beta chain was carried out in a study of T cell repertoires in cytomegalovirus infection. To note about this clonotype: Its antigen remains unidentified.

V lost 1 base, J lost 7 bases, and 11 bases lay in between. This CDR3 region has 15 residues. TCRdb fed the reads into MiXCR, producing one record per CDR3 protein. The sample holds about 890,000 distinct CDR3 sequences; roughly 31% are singletons and the top ten take 13%. The chain recombines TRBV12-3 or TRBV12-4 with TRBJ1-6; D is unclear. The sequences come from cultured CD8+ T cells from PBMCs, collected from culture after CMV antigen stimulation. This TCR derives from a human donor in good health (CMV status not recorded). Some clones in this sample may be carry-over from other donors' samples. The CDR3 sequence: CASSLVQELNSPLHF. CDR3 DNA: TGTGCCAGCAGTTTAGTTCAGGAACTCAATTCACCCCTCCACTTT.